These 29 T cell receptor beta chains originate from one sample sequenced in a study of vaccination and CD4 T cells after COVID-19. As to treatment: roughly 10-day PBMC culture with coronavirus spike peptide pools or control peptides (ViraFEST assay). It was before the COVID-19 pandemic (2011-2018) that the unexposed donor's CD4+ T cells were collected. Cultured CD4+ T cell DNA underwent sequencing with the Oncomine TCR Beta short-read assay. TCRdb itself ran the PCR reads through MiXCR, one entry per CDR3 protein. This sample has a few thousand distinct CDR3 sequences, with approximately 64% found just once. These receptors' targets are unknown. Sequences were obtained from CD4+ T cells from blood, cultured in vitro. Receptor source: a human donor in good health.

The chain is built from TRBV20-1 and TRBJ2-3; no clear D gene. The V gene lost 6 bases and the J gene lost 2 bases, with 12 bases spanning the gap. Looked up from germline, CDR1 is DFQATT and CDR2 is SNEGSKA (reference sequence). The CDR3 length is 13 residues. For the CDR3, the DNA is TGCAGTGCCCTGACCGTGATCACAGATACGCAGTATTTT. Translation gives CSALTVITDTQYF.

This rearrangement joins TRBV2 to TRBJ1-1; 10 bases align to TRBD1. Per germline, CDR1 SNHLY and CDR2 FYNNEI. The CDR3 length is 15 residues. V lost 3 bases to trimming and J lost 7 bases; unmatched junction nucleotides: 8. The CDR3 here is CASSEVGQGGIEAFF. CDR3 coding DNA: TGTGCCAGCAGTGAGGTCGGACAGGGGGGGATTGAAGCTTTCTTT.

The chain carries TRBV6-1 and TRBJ1-2, with 9 nucleotides matching TRBD1. The CDR3 loop spans 14 amino acids. V trimming: 6 bases; J trimming: 3 bases; junction bases outside the gene matches: 5. Germline lookup yields CDR1 MNHNS and CDR2 SASEGT. The CDR3 reads CASRGTGRDYGYTF. The CDR3 region has the DNA TGTGCCAGCAGGGGGACAGGGAGAGACTATGGCTACACCTTC.

Only a few counts were recorded for this clonotype. This sequence joins TRBV6-1 and TRBJ2-3, with 8 bases matching TRBD2. The CDR3 has 13 amino acids. After removal of 0 bases from V and 9 bases from J, the junction contained 2 bases not matched to a gene. CDR1 is MNHNS and CDR2 is SASEGT in the germline V gene. In DNA form, the CDR3 reads TGTGCCAGCAGTGAAGCGGGACTAGGCACGCAGTATTTT. Translated, it gives CASSEAGLGTQYF.

The chain couples TRBV5-6 to TRBJ1-2, with a tentative D call TRBD1 (6 bases). This CDR3 has 16 amino acids. Per germline, CDR1 SGHDT and CDR2 YYEEEE. V lost 0 bases and J lost 2, with 14 bases in between. The CDR3 nucleotides read TGTGCCAGCAGCTTGGGAGCGGGGGGGCCGAACTATGGCTACACCTTC. Its translation is CASSLGAGGPNYGYTF.

The chain links TRBV7-9 to TRBJ1-2; a possible D gene is TRBD1 (5 bases). The CDR3 length is 12 residues. Germline V gene sequence: CDR1 SEHNR, CDR2 FQNEAQ (reference sequence). The V gene lost 1 base and the J gene lost 8 bases, with 8 bases spanning the gap. The CDR3 region is CASSLVGDGYTF. CDR3 coding DNA: TGTGCCAGCAGCTTAGTAGGGGACGGCTACACCTTC.

This sequence joins TRBV7-9 and TRBJ2-7, with D unclear. The germline V gene has CDR1 SEHNR and CDR2 FQNEAQ (reference sequence). The CDR3 has 14 amino acids. The V and J ends lost 0 bases and 1 base respectively, with 7 bases between them. This CDR3 reads CASSLAGISYEQYF. The CDR3 region has the DNA TGTGCCAGCAGCTTAGCGGGGATTTCCTACGAGCAGTACTTC.

The rearrangement uses TRBV7-9 and TRBJ2-7; no firm D call. Germline CDR1 reads SEHNR; CDR2 reads FQNEAQ (reference sequence). The CDR3 contains 15 residues. V was pared by 0 bases and J by 2 bases, with 11 bases between. This chain's CDR3 is CASSLASRSPYEQYF. The CDR3 nucleotides are TGTGCCAGCAGCTTAGCGTCGAGGTCCCCCTACGAGCAGTACTTC. The whole variable domain, remainder taken from reference TRBV7-9 and TRBJ2-7, is DTGVSQNPRHKITKRGQNVTFRCDPISEHNRLYWYRQTLGQGPEFLTYFQNEAQLEKSRLLSDRFSAERPKGSFSTLEIQRTEQGDSAMYLCASSLASRSPYEQYFGPGTRLTVT.

The chain uses TRBV2 and TRBJ1-1; D uncertain. The germline gives CDR1 SNHLY, CDR2 FYNNEI. The CDR3 sequence is 15 residues long. Trimming shortened V by 2 bases and J by 0 bases, and 10 bases separated the two germline ends. The CDR3 DNA is TGTGCCAGCAGTGAATGGAGGCCGATGAACACTGAAGCTTTCTTT. This codes for CASSEWRPMNTEAFF. Using reference TRBV2 and TRBJ1-1 for the parts outside the CDR3, the full variable domain is EPEVTQTPSHQVTQMGQEVILRCVPISNHLYFYWYRQILGQKVEFLVSFYNNEISEKSEIFDDQFSVERPDGSNFTLKIRSTKLEDSAMYFCASSEWRPMNTEAFFGQGTRLTVV.

This chain links TRBV24-1 with TRBJ2-2, with D unresolved. The CDR3 has 15 residues. From germline, CDR1 is KGHDR and CDR2 SFDVKD. Trimming removed 6 bases from V and 2 bases from J, with 12 bases in between. The CDR3 nucleotides read TGTGCCACCAGTCACCCGACACGAAACACCGGGGAGCTGTTTTTT. This encodes CATSHPTRNTGELFF.

This clonotype was seen a few times. The rearrangement joins TRBV20-1 to TRBJ1-5; D perhaps matches TRBD1 (5 bases). Germline CDR1 DFQATT, CDR2 SNEGSKA (reference sequence). This CDR3 contains 13 residues. V lost 1 base to trimming and J lost 5 bases, with 9 bases between them. The CDR3 reads CSARGDRDQPQHF. In DNA, the CDR3 is TGCAGTGCTAGAGGGGACCGTGATCAGCCCCAGCATTTT.

This clonotype came up a few times. V and J are TRBV20-1 and TRBJ1-6; D not certain. CDR3 length: 14 amino acids. CDR1 is DFQATT, CDR2 SNEGSKA, per germline (reference sequence). V dropped 1 base and J dropped 4 bases, with 8 bases sitting between them. The CDR3 region is CSARVAAYNSPLHF. CDR3 in DNA: TGCAGTGCTAGAGTGGCGGCGTATAATTCACCCCTCCACTTT.

This clonotype has more than one count but fewer than ten. The CDR3 DNA is TGTGCCAGCACGAGGAGAGCGGGAGGAGACTCTAGCACAGATACGCAGTATTTT. Protein sequence: CASTRRAGGDSSTDTQYF. This sequence joins TRBV27 and TRBJ2-3; 9 bases agree with TRBD2. CDR1 and CDR2 (germline): MNHEY, SMNVEV (reference sequence). The J segment lost 0 bases and the V segment lost 7 bases, leaving 14 bases of the junction unmatched. This CDR3 has 18 amino acids.

In this sample, this clonotype turned up a few times. This chain links TRBV6-2 or TRBV6-3 with TRBJ2-1, with a possible D match to TRBD2 (6 bases). Between the trimmed V and J ends, which lost 2 bases and 7 bases, there was a span of 15 bases. The CDR3 covers 15 residues. Germline lookup yields CDR1 MNHEY and CDR2 SVGEGT. The CDR3 bases are TGTGCCAGCAGTTACGGTGGTGCAGGGAGGAATGAGCAGTTCTTC. This sequence encodes CASSYGGAGRNEQFF.

On this clonotype itself: A read error may produce the germline difference seen at one junction end. The chain uses TRBV7-9 and TRBJ2-7, with D perhaps TRBD1 (6 bases). The CDR3 loop spans 15 amino acids. The germline CDR1 and CDR2 sequences are SEHNR and FQNEAQ (reference sequence). The CDR3 DNA reads TGCGCCAGCAGCCCCTCAAGACAGGAAAACTACGAGCAGTACTTC. Translation: CASSPSRQENYEQYF.

This chain connects TRBV20-1 to TRBJ2-1; the match to TRBD2 covers 7 bases. The DNA end is more similar to TRBJ2-7, so the J call may be wrong. The CDR3 has 16 amino acids. Looked up from germline, CDR1 is DFQATT and CDR2 is SNEGSKA (reference sequence). The CDR3 DNA reads as TGCAGTGCTAGAAGAGTTCGGACTAGATTCGACCACGAGCAGTACTTC. Its protein is CSARRVRTRFDHEQYF.

J is TRBJ1-3 and V is TRBV19; possible D gene TRBD1, 6 bases. The CDR3 contains 17 residues. Germline-derived CDR1 and CDR2 are LNHDA and SQIVND (reference sequence). V was shortened by 5 bases and J by 0 bases, with 17 bases between the two germline ends. The CDR3 bases are TGTGCCAGTAGTTACAGGGTCCGTCTTAGCTCTGGAAACACCATATATTTT. As protein: CASSYRVRLSSGNTIYF.

This clonotype was counted a single time. The rearrangement uses TRBV27 and TRBJ2-7; unclear D gene. CDR1 MNHEY and CDR2 SMNVEV come from the germline V gene (reference sequence). Deletions cut 5 bases from V and 0 bases from J, with 20 bases between. The CDR3 totals 17 residues. The CDR3 spells CASSRFGEGRLSYEQYF. CDR3 nucleotide sequence: TGTGCCAGCAGTCGCTTTGGGGAAGGACGCCTCTCCTACGAGCAGTACTTC.

The V gene is TRBV20-1, the J gene TRBJ1-5; 7 nucleotides align to TRBD1. Unmatched junction bases numbered 6, after V lost 6 bases and J lost 4 bases. Germline V lookup: CDR1 DFQATT, CDR2 SNEGSKA (reference sequence). This CDR3 comprises 13 residues. The CDR3 DNA sequence: TGCAGTGCCGAGACAGGGTCGAATCAGCCCCAGCATTTT. This codes for CSAETGSNQPQHF.

V and J are TRBV28 and TRBJ1-3, with TRBD1 matching 7 bases. Germline V gene sequence: CDR1 MDHEN, CDR2 SYDVKM. The CDR3 is 16 residues long. Trimming cost V 8 bases and J 2 bases; bases outside gene matches: 12. CDR3 nucleotide sequence: TGTGCCAGCGGGCCGGGACAGTGGAGGCCTGGAAACACCATATATTTT. Residues: CASGPGQWRPGNTIYF.

A few counts support this clonotype. The chain combines TRBV15 with TRBJ1-1; the D is unclear. This CDR3 is built from 14 residues. Per the germline V gene, CDR1 is LNHNV and CDR2 is YYDKDF (reference sequence). V lost 3 bases and J lost 1, with 9 bases in between. CDR3 sequence (DNA): TGTGCCACCAGCAGGGGGTACGGGAACACTGAAGCTTTCTTT. It is translated as CATSRGYGNTEAFF.

This chain uses TRBV7-2 with TRBJ1-1; no reliable D call. The CDR3 sequence is 15 residues long. Germline values: CDR1 SGHTA, CDR2 FQGNSA. Trimming took off 7 bases at V and 1 base at J, with 16 bases between the two ends. The CDR3 nucleotides read TGTGCCAGCAACTTTGGTGGAGGTGGGAACACTGAAGCTTTCTTT. It yields the protein CASNFGGGGNTEAFF.

The chain combines TRBV27 with TRBJ2-3, with 11 nucleotides matching TRBD2. The CDR3 is 17 residues long. The ends lost 5 bases at V and 5 bases at J; junction bases unmatched: 12. Looked up from germline, CDR1 is MNHEY and CDR2 is SMNVEV (reference sequence). CDR3 protein: CASSPRVGSGGGDTQYF. CDR3 nucleotide sequence: TGTGCCAGCAGTCCCCGGGTGGGTAGCGGGGGGGGAGATACGCAGTATTTT.

The chain uses TRBV29-1 and TRBJ1-2; TRBD1 matches at 7 bases. In germline, CDR1 is SQVTM, CDR2 ANQGSEA. Unmatched junction bases numbered 2, after V lost 4 bases and J lost 3 bases. The CDR3 loop spans 12 amino acids. CDR3 sequence reads: CSVARGDYGYTF. In DNA, the CDR3 is TGCAGCGTTGCCAGGGGGGACTATGGCTACACCTTC.

The chain carries TRBV30 and TRBJ1-4; D possibly corresponds to TRBD1 (6 bases). The CDR3 contains 14 residues. Germline assignment: CDR1 GTSNPN and CDR2 SVGIG (reference sequence). The V and J ends lost 2 bases and 0 bases respectively, with 7 bases between them. As DNA, the CDR3 is TGTGCCTGGAGTAGGACAGCAACTAATGAAAAACTGTTTTTT. Translated, it gives CAWSRTATNEKLFF.

The rearrangement uses TRBV11-2 and TRBJ1-6; TRBD1 is a possible D gene (6 bases). Germline V gives CDR1 SGHAT, CDR2 FQNNGV. The CDR3 is 16 residues long. V was shortened by 0 bases and J by 7 bases, with 13 bases between the two germline ends. This CDR3 reads CASSLELGARNSPLHF. CDR3 nucleotides: TGTGCCAGCAGCTTAGAGTTGGGGGCGCGGAATTCACCCCTCCACTTT.

The chain recombines TRBV27 with TRBJ1-5, with unresolved D. Germline V CDR1 and CDR2: MNHEY, SMNVEV (reference sequence). V was shortened by 2 bases and J by 3 bases, with 8 bases between the two germline ends. There are 14 residues in the CDR3. The CDR3 DNA reads as TGTGCCAGCAGTTTAGGACGCTACAATCAGCCCCAGCATTTT. Encoded protein: CASSLGRYNQPQHF.

The chain links TRBV30 to TRBJ1-5, with a possible D match to TRBD1 (5 bases). CDR1 and CDR2 from the germline V gene are GTSNPN and SVGIG (reference sequence). The CDR3 loop spans 12 amino acids. Trimming cost V 0 bases and J 13 bases, with 13 bases left between them. CDR3 region: CAWSVHGRAQHF. For the CDR3, the DNA is TGTGCCTGGAGTGTACACGGCAGGGCGCAGCATTTT. Full variable domain (missing parts from reference TRBV30 and TRBJ1-5): SQTIHQWPATLVQPVGSPLSLECTVEGTSNPNLYWYRQAAGRGLQLLFYSVGIGQISSEVPQNLSASRPQDRQFILSSKKLLLSDSGFYLCAWSVHGRAQHFGDGTRLSIL.

This clonotype appeared a few times. The J gene is TRBJ2-7, the V gene TRBV6-1, with D tentatively TRBD2 (6 bases). Trimming took off 6 bases at V and 0 bases at J, with 9 bases between the two ends. Germline CDR1 is MNHNS and CDR2 is SASEGT. This CDR3 region has 13 residues. The CDR3 region has the DNA TGTGCCAGCAGCCGGACTATCTCCTACGAGCAGTACTTC. Residues: CASSRTISYEQYF.